This note documents a single T cell receptor (beta chain) sequence. This sample is part of a study of blood T cell repertoires in COVID-19. About the study: T cells, B-cell-depleted T cells, or PBMCs provided the cDNA or gDNA that served as material.

Profiling relied on immunoSEQ multiplex PCR, and the TCRdb table lists in-frame clones only, not all of them. Seen here are nearly 300,000 clones, around 84% observed once, and the top ten hold almost 1.5%. Seattle-derived patients entered the study during active infection and were followed longitudinally. Sample: peripheral blood. The receptor's source is a human donor with COVID-19, enrolled during active disease. The donor label of this sample is uncertain.

CDR3 sequence: CASSARGRGTEAFF. The CDR3 nucleotides are TGTGCCAGCAGCGCCCGGGGAAGAGGCACTGAAGCTTTCTTT. The chain couples TRBV9 to TRBJ1-1; D not certain. The CDR3 runs 14 residues. CDR1 is SGDLS, CDR2 YYNGEE, per germline. V lost 3 bases, J lost 4 bases, and 13 bases lay in between.